This TCR beta chain was identified during a study of blood T cell repertoires in COVID-19. Turning to the study itself: Nucleic acid was either cDNA or gDNA, and it came from T cells, B-cell-depleted T cells, or PBMCs.

Participants were aged about 18 to 100 years from about two dozen US areas. Before being deemed recovered, Cohort 3 donors had two negative PCRs, clearance, or symptom resolution. In the original processing: Reference gene primers were amplified, and this amplification served to estimate nucleated cell counts. Using immunoSEQ multiplex PCR, the repertoire was profiled, and TCRdb retains in-frame clones only, with some absent. D and trimming were read from the DNA, whereas the V and J calls and clone size are those reported in that table. This sample has about 180,000 clones; around 86% occur once, and the top ten carry under 9.5%. V was cut by 4 bases and J by 8 bases, with 18 bases left in between. The CDR3 covers 14 residues. The germline V gene has CDR1 SGDLS and CDR2 YYNGEE.

V and J are TRBV9 and TRBJ1-2; D might be TRBD1 (6 bases). Input material: PBMCs or T cells enriched from blood (not recorded which). The receptor's source is a woman younger than 45 who had recovered from COVID-19. CDR3 residues: CASSSSGDTVGYTF. The DNA for the CDR3 is TGTGCCAGCAGCTCCAGTGGGGACACGGTCGGCTACACCTTC.